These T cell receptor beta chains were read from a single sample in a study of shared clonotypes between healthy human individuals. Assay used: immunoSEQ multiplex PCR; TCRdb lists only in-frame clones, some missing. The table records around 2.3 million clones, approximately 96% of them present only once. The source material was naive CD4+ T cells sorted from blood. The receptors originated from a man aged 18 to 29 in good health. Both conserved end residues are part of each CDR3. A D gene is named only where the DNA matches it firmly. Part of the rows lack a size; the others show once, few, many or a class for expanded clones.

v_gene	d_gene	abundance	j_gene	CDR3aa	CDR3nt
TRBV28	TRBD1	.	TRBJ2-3	CASSLTGTASTDTQYF	TGTGCCAGCAGTTTAACCGGGACAGCAAGCACAGATACGCAGTATTTT
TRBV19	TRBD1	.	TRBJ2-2	CASTEDRYTGELFF	TGTGCCAGTACCGAGGACAGGTACACCGGGGAGCTGTTTTTT
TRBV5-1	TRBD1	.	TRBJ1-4	CASSFGRGTEKLFF	TGCGCCAGCAGCTTTGGCAGGGGGACTGAAAAACTGTTTTTT
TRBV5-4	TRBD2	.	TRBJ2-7	CASSLGREKKYLEQYF	TGTGCCAGCAGCCTAGGGCGGGAGAAGAAGTATCTCGAGCAGTACTTC
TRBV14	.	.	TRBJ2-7	CASSAGTSEQYF	TGTGCCAGCAGCGCCGGGACGTCCGAGCAGTACTTC
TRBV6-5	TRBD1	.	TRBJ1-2	CASSGTGNYGYTF	TGTGCCAGCAGCGGGACAGGGAACTATGGCTACACCTTC
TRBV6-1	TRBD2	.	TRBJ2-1	CASSEGLAGGNFEQFF	TGTGCCAGCAGTGAAGGACTAGCGGGAGGGAATTTTGAGCAGTTCTTC
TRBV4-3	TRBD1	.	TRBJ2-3	CASSQDWTGTRDTQYF	TGCGCCAGCAGCCAAGATTGGACAGGGACCAGGGATACGCAGTATTTT
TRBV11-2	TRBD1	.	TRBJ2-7	CASSPWTGGTHEQYF	TGTGCCAGCAGCCCTTGGACAGGGGGTACCCACGAGCAGTACTTC
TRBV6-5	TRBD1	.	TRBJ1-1	CASSYGTGGKAFF	TGTGCCAGCAGCTACGGGACAGGGGGGAAAGCTTTCTTT
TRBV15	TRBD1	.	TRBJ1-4	CATSATGGWVEKLFF	TGTGCCACCAGCGCCACAGGGGGCTGGGTTGAAAAACTGTTTTTT
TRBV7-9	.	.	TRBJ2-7	CASSRDLYEQYF	TGTGCCAGCAGCCGGGATCTCTACGAGCAGTACTTC
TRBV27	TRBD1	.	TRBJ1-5	CASRAGTGGNQPQHF	TGTGCCAGCAGAGCTGGGACAGGGGGAAATCAGCCCCAGCATTTT
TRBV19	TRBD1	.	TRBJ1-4	CASTLSRGLAEKLFF	TGTGCCAGTACCCTGTCGAGGGGGCTAGCGGAAAAACTGTTTTTT
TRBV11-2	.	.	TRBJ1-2	CASRDTSYGYTF	TGTGCCAGCAGGGACACCTCCTATGGCTACACCTTC
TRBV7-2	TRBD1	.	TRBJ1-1	CASRSTGGATEAFF	TGTGCCAGCAGATCCACAGGGGGCGCGACTGAAGCTTTCTTT
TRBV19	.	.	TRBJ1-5	CASSKSGGQPQHF	TGTGCCAGTAGCAAGTCGGGGGGTCAGCCCCAGCATTTT
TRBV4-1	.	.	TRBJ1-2	CASSQEILHSLNYGYTF	TGCGCCAGCAGCCAAGAAATTTTACACAGCTTGAACTATGGCTACACCTTC
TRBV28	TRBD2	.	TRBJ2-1	CASSFGLAEQFF	TGTGCCAGCAGTTTCGGACTAGCGGAGCAGTTCTTC
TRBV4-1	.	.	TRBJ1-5	CASSQDFGGADNQPQHF	TGCGCCAGCAGCCAAGATTTCGGCGGGGCGGACAATCAGCCCCAGCATTTT
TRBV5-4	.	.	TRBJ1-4	CASSANPDSYEKLFF	TGTGCCAGCAGCGCCAACCCGGACAGTTATGAAAAACTGTTTTTT
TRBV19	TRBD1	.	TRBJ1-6	CASSKDRGSPLHF	TGTGCCAGTAGTAAGGACAGGGGGTCACCCCTCCACTTT
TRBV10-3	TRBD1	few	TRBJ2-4	CAISGQTGENIQYF	TGTGCCATCAGTGGTCAGACAGGGGAAAACATTCAGTACTTC
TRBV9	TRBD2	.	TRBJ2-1	CASSAGTSGDPPSYNEQFF	TGTGCCAGCAGCGCCGGGACTAGCGGGGACCCGCCCTCCTACAATGAGCAGTTCTTC
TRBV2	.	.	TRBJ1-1	CASSDVGGTEAFF	TGTGCCAGCAGTGATGTTGGGGGCACTGAAGCTTTCTTT
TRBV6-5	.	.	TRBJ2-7	CASSYGLRGTYEQYF	TGTGCCAGCAGTTACGGGCTGCGAGGAACCTACGAGCAGTACTTC
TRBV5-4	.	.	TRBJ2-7	CASSLEQGRNEQYF	TGTGCCAGCAGCTTGGAACAGGGGAGGAACGAGCAGTACTTC
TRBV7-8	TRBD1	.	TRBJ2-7	CASSPRTGGTREQYF	TGTGCCAGCAGCCCCCGGACAGGGGGGACTCGCGAGCAGTACTTC
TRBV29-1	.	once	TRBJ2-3	CSGRITSTDTQYF	TGCAGCGGACGGATCACTAGCACAGATACGCAGTATTTT
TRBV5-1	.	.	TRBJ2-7	CASSPVGGSLTYEQYF	TGCGCCAGCAGCCCTGTAGGGGGTAGCCTTACCTACGAGCAGTACTTC
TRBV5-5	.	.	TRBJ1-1	CASSSNALMNTEAFF	TGTGCCAGCAGCTCCAACGCGCTCATGAACACTGAAGCTTTCTTT
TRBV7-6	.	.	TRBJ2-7	CATLGPSYEQYF	TGTGCCACCCTGGGGCCCTCCTACGAGCAGTACTTC
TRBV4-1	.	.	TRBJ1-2	CASSQGGLFNYGYTF	TGCGCCAGCAGCCAAGGAGGCTTGTTTAACTATGGCTACACCTTC
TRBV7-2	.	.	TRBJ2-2	CASSLVWRSNTGELFF	TGTGCCAGCAGCTTAGTTTGGCGGTCGAACACCGGGGAGCTGTTTTTT
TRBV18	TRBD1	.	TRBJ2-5	CASSPQGQGPVEYF	TGTGCCAGCTCACCACAAGGACAGGGCCCTGTTGAGTACTTC
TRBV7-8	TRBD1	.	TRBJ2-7	CASSLRAGGYEQYF	TGTGCCAGCAGCTTGAGAGCAGGGGGCTACGAGCAGTACTTC
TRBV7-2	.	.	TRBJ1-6	CASSLKGNYNSPLHF	TGTGCCAGCAGCTTAAAGGGGAACTATAATTCACCCCTCCACTTT
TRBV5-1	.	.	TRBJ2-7	CASSLGGNSYEQYF	TGCGCCAGCAGCTTGGGTGGCAACTCCTACGAGCAGTACTTC
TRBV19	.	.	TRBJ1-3	CASSPAPGTIYF	TGTGCCAGTAGCCCAGCACCAGGCACCATATATTTT
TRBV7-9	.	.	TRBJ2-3	CASSPKTDTQYF	TGTGCCAGCAGCCCAAAGACAGATACGCAGTATTTT
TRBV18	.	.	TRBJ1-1	CASSQTTGQNTEAFF	TGTGCCAGCTCGCAAACCACCGGACAGAACACTGAAGCTTTCTTT
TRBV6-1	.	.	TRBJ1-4	CASSPLGEKLFF	TGTGCCAGCAGTCCCCTAGGGGAAAAACTGTTTTTT
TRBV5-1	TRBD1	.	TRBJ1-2	CASSLDRGGYTF	TGCGCCAGCAGCTTAGACAGGGGCGGCTACACCTTC
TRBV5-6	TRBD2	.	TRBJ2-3	CASSASGAGTDTQYF	TGTGCCAGCAGCGCGAGCGGAGCGGGAACAGATACGCAGTATTTT
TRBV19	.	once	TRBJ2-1	CASSAQGPEQFF	TGTGCCAGTAGTGCCCAGGGCCCTGAGCAGTTCTTC
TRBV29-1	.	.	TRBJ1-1	CSARVGEAFF	TGCAGCGCACGGGTGGGTGAAGCTTTCTTT
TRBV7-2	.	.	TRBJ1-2	CASSLASYGYTF	TGTGCCAGCAGCTTAGCGAGCTATGGCTACACCTTC
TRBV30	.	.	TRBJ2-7	CACRPQGTKYEQYF	TGTGCCTGTCGCCCGCAGGGGACGAAATACGAGCAGTACTTC
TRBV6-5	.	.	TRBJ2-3	CASRSPTDTQYF	TGTGCCAGCAGGTCCCCCACAGATACGCAGTATTTT
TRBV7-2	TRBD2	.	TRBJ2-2	CASSLIAGGSGELFF	TGTGCCAGCAGCTTAATAGCGGGGGGCTCCGGGGAGCTGTTTTTT
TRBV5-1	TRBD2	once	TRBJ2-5	CASSLGTSGSPQETQYF	TGCGCCAGCAGCCTAGGGACTAGCGGGAGCCCTCAAGAGACCCAGTACTTC
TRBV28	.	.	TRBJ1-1	CASSLMGPPKGTEAFF	TGTGCCAGCAGTTTAATGGGTCCTCCAAAGGGCACTGAAGCTTTCTTT
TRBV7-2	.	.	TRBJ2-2	CASSSGQLNTGELFF	TGTGCCAGCAGCTCCGGACAGTTGAACACCGGGGAGCTGTTTTTT
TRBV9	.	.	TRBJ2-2	CASSARETGELFF	TGTGCCAGCAGCGCGCGGGAAACCGGGGAGCTGTTTTTT
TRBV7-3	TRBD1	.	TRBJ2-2	CASSPSGTGNTGELFF	TGTGCCAGCAGCCCGTCCGGGACAGGGAACACCGGGGAGCTGTTTTTT
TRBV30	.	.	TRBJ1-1	CAWSHTENTEAFF	TGTGCCTGGAGTCACACAGAGAACACTGAAGCTTTCTTT
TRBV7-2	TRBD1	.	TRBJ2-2	CASSLAGQGIGELFF	TGTGCCAGCAGCTTAGCGGGACAGGGCATCGGGGAGCTGTTTTTT
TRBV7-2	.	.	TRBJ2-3	CASSSDRSTDTQYF	TGTGCCAGCAGCTCCGACAGGTCCACAGATACGCAGTATTTT
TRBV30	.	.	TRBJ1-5	CAWGRRSDQPQHF	TGTGCCTGGGGTAGAAGGAGCGATCAGCCCCAGCATTTT
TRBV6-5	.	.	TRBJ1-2	CASSYVRDYGYTF	TGTGCCAGCAGTTACGTCCGCGACTATGGCTACACCTTC